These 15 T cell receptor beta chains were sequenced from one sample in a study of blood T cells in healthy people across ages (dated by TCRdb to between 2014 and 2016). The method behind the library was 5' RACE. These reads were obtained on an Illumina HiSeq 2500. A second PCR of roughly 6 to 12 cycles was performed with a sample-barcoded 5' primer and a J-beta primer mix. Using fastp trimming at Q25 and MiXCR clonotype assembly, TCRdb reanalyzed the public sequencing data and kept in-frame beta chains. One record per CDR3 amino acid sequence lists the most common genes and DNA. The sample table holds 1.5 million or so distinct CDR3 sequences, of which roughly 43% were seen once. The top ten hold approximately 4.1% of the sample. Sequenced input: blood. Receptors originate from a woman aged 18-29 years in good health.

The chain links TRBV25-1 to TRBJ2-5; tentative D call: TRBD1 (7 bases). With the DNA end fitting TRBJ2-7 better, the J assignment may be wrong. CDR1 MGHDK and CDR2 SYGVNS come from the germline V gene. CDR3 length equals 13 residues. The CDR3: CASSDRGAYEQYF. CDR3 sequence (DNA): TGTGCCAGCAGTGACAGGGGGGCCTACGAGCAGTACTTC.

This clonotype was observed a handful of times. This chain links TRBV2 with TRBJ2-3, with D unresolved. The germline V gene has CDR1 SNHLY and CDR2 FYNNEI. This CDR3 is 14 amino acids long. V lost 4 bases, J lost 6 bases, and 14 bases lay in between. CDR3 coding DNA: TGTGCCAGCAGTGTTAGTCTGGGGATGGATACGCAGTATTTT. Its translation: CASSVSLGMDTQYF.

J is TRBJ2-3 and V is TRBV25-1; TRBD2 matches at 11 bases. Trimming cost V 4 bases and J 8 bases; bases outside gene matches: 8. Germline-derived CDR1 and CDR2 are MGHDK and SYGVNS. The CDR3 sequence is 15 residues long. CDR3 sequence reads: CASSVQLAGAGTQYF. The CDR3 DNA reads TGTGCCAGCAGTGTTCAACTAGCGGGGGCAGGTACGCAGTATTTT.

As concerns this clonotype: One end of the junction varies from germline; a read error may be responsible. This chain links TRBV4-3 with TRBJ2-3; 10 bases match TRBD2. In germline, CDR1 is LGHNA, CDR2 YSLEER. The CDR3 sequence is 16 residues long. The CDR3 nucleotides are TGCGCCAGCAGCCAAGAAGCTAGCGGGAGCATAGATACGCAGTATTTT. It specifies CASSQEASGSIDTQYF.

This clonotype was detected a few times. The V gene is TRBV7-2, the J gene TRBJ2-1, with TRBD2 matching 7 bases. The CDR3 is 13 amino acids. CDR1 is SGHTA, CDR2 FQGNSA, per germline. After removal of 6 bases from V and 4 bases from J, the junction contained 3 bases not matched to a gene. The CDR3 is CASRPSGYNEQFF. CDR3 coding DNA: TGTGCCAGCAGGCCTAGCGGATACAATGAGCAGTTCTTC.

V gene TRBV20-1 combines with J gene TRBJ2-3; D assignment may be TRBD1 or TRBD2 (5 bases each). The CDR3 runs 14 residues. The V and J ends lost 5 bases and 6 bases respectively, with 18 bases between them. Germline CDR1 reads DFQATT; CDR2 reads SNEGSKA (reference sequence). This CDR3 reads CSAGLLGVADTQYF. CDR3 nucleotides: TGCAGTGCTGGCCTTTTGGGGGTGGCCGATACGCAGTATTTT.

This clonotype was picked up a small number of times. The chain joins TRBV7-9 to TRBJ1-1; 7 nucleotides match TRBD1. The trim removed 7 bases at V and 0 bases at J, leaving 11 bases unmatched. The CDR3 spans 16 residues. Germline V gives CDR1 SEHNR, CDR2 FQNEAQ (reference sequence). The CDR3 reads CASTDRAGGMNTEAFF. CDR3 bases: TGTGCCAGCACCGATAGGGCAGGGGGGATGAACACTGAAGCTTTCTTT.

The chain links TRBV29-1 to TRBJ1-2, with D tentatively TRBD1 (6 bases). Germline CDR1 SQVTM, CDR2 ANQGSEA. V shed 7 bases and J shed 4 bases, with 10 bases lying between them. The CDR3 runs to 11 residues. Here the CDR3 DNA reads TGCAGCGCCGGGGGCGGCTATGGCTACACCTTC. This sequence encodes CSAGGGYGYTF.

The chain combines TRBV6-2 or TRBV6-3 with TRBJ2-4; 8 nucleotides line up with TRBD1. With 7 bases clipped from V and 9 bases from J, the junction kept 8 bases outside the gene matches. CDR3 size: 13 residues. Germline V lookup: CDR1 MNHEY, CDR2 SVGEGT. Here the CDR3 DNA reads TGTGCCAGCACCAACGACAGGGGAGCCATTCAGTACTTC. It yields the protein CASTNDRGAIQYF.

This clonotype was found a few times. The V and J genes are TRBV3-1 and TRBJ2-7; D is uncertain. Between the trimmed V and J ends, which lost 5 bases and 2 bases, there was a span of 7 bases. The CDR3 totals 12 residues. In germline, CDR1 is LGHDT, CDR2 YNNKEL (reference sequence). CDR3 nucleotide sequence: TGTGCCAGCAGCAGGGTGCCCTACGAGCAGTACTTC. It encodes CASSRVPYEQYF.

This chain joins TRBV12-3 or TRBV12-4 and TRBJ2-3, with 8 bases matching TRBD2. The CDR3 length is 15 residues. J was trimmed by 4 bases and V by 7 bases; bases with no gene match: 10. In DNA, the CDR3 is TGTGCCAGCAACACCTACAGCGGGGGACCAGATACGCAGTATTTT. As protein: CASNTYSGGPDTQYF.

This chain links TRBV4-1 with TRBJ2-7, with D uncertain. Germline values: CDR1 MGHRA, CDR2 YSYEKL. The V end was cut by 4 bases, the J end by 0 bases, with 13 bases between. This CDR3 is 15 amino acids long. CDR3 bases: TGCGCCAGCAGCCGATCGGGTCGGACCTCCTACGAGCAGTACTTC. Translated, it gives CASSRSGRTSYEQYF.

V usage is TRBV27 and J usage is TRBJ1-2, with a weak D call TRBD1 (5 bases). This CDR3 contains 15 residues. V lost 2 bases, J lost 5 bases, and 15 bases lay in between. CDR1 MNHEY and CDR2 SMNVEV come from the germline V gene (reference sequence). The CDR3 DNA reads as TGTGCCAGCAGTTTAGCGCGAGGGGCGCTTTATGGCTACACCTTC. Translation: CASSLARGALYGYTF.

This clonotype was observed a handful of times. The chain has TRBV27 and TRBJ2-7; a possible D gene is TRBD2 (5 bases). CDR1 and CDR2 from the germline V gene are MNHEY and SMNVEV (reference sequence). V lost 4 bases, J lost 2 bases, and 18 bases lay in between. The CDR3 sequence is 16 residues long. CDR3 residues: CASSSLLRTPTYEQYF. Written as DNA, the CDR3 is TGTGCCAGCAGTTCTCTCCTCCGGACTCCGACCTACGAGCAGTACTTC.

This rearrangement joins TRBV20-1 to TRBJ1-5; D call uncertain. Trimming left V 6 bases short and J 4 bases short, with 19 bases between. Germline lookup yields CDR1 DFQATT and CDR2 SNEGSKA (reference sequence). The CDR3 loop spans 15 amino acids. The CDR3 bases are TGCAGTGCCAGACTTGAGGTTCGCCCGAATCAGCCCCAGCATTTT. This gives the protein CSARLEVRPNQPQHF.